The T cell receptor beta chain described here comes from a study of blood T cell repertoires in COVID-19. Whole-study context: COVID-19 samples from acute and convalescent phases originated in the United States, Italy and Spain. T cells, B-cell-depleted T cells, or PBMCs provided the cDNA or gDNA that served as material.

Seattle patient enrollment occurred during active infection, with longitudinal follow-up thereafter. How the authors handled the data: Using reference gene primer amplification, nucleated cell counts were estimated. The data were produced by immunoSEQ multiplex PCR, yet TCRdb's version contains in-frame clones alone and is incomplete. V and J calls plus clone size are reproduced from that table; the DNA served to infer D and trimming. Here the sample spans 300,000 or so clones, just over 90% being singletons. CDR1 MDHEN and CDR2 SYDVKM come from the germline V gene. The CDR3 has 14 residues. Trimming removed 2 bases from V and 5 bases from J, with 12 bases in between.

J is TRBJ1-2 and V is TRBV28, with D perhaps TRBD1 (6 bases). This sequence originates from a woman aged 30 to 39 with COVID-19, enrolled during active disease. Sequenced material: peripheral blood. The CDR3 sequence is CASSLSRGEYGYTF. The CDR3 DNA reads TGTGCCAGCAGTTTAAGCAGGGGAGAGTATGGCTACACCTTC.